This T cell receptor (beta chain) was recorded in a study of OX40 agonist ivuxolimab in advanced cancers. Across the whole study: Ivuxolimab, an antibody acting as an agonist of OX40 (CD134), was used to treat patients.

Germline-derived CDR1 and CDR2 are MNHNS and SASEGT. Trimming took 4 bases from V and 7 from J; bases not matched to a gene: 7. CDR3 length equals 15 residues. Generated by immunoSEQ multiplex PCR, the TCRdb table keeps only in-frame clones and is missing some. This sample yields approximately 60,000 clones, of which over 80% are seen a single time; roughly 0.6% belongs to the top ten. Note on this clone: The antigen is not known.

It was autoimmune disease history or systemic immunosuppression that excluded patients. General study points: Some patients who did not respond also had low normalized T-cell clonal expansion.

The gene calls are TRBV6-1 and TRBJ2-1; 10 bases map to TRBD2. This sequence was found in an adult with an advanced solid tumor such as melanoma, head and neck, liver or kidney cancer. The sequencing used CD4+ or CD8+ T cells sorted from blood, collected in a trial of the OX40 agonist ivuxolimab. This CDR3 reads CASSGTGLARNEQFF. The CDR3 DNA reads as TGTGCCAGCAGTGGGACGGGACTAGCGAGAAATGAGCAGTTCTTC.